These 29 T cell receptor beta chains share one sample of origin, sequenced in a study of Ad26.COV2.S vaccination and SARS-CoV-2 variants. This sample's treatment: roughly 19 received Ad26.COV2.S at low or high dose, single or two shots; about 5 received placebo; per-sample allocation not given. Repertoires come from day 63 after the first vaccine or placebo injection. Sequenced by immunoSEQ multiplex PCR; TCRdb stores in-frame clones only, minus some. This sample has approximately 480,000 clones; approximately 90% occur once, and the top ten carry 9.5% to 15%. This material consisted of peripheral blood, taken in a trial of Ad26.COV2.S vaccine versus placebo. Receptor source: a person aged 18-60 years who received the Ad26.COV2.S COVID-19 vaccine or a placebo.

The V call is TRBV28, the J call TRBJ1-1; no clear D gene. Trimming removed 5 bases from V and 4 bases from J, with 11 bases in between. The CDR3 consists of 13 residues. Per the germline V gene, CDR1 is MDHEN and CDR2 is SYDVKM. The CDR3: CASSPTTITEAFF. The CDR3 DNA reads as TGTGCCAGCAGTCCGACTACGATCACTGAAGCTTTCTTT.

The chain carries TRBV5-5 and TRBJ1-2; TRBD1 agrees at 9 bases. In germline, CDR1 is SGHKS, CDR2 YYEKEE (reference sequence). V lost 2 bases to trimming and J lost 8 bases; unmatched junction nucleotides: 7. The CDR3 has 14 amino acids. DNA of the CDR3: TGTGCCAGCAGCTTCTCGGGGACAGGGTCCGGCTACACCTTC. This sequence encodes CASSFSGTGSGYTF.

The genes are TRBV29-1 and TRBJ1-3, with no clear D. Trimming shortened V by 4 bases and J by 0 bases, and 10 bases separated the two germline ends. CDR1 is SQVTM, CDR2 ANQGSEA, per germline. CDR3 length: 14 amino acids. CDR3 bases: TGCAGCGTTGTAGGCGGCGACTCTGGAAACACCATATATTTT. Translated: CSVVGGDSGNTIYF.

V usage is TRBV19 and J usage is TRBJ1-5; D remains unclear. The V end lost 6 bases, the J end lost 0 bases, and 9 bases lay between the germline ends. The V gene's germline CDR1 is LNHDA and CDR2 SQIVND (reference sequence). The CDR3 has 14 amino acids. This chain's CDR3 is CASRGATSNQPQHF. As DNA, the CDR3 is TGTGCCAGTAGGGGAGCTACTAGCAATCAGCCCCAGCATTTT.

The rearrangement links TRBV27 to TRBJ2-7; maybe TRBD2 (5 bases). The V end lost 2 bases, the J end lost 2 bases, and 7 bases lay between the germline ends. The CDR3 is 13 residues long. Germline V CDR1 and CDR2: MNHEY, SMNVEV (reference sequence). CDR3 in DNA: TGTGCCAGCAGTTTAGGAGGCACCTACGAGCAGTACTTC. Translated: CASSLGGTYEQYF.

V gene TRBV28 combines with J gene TRBJ1-5; no reliable D call. Germline-derived CDR1 and CDR2 are MDHEN and SYDVKM. Trimming removed 4 bases from V and 3 bases from J, with 10 bases in between. The CDR3 covers 14 residues. CDR3 coding DNA: TGTGCCAGCAGTTCGCGACCGCTCAATCAGCCCCAGCATTTT. Protein sequence: CASSSRPLNQPQHF.

This clone appeared a single time. The chain combines TRBV7-2 with TRBJ1-5, with unresolved D. Germline V gene sequence: CDR1 SGHTA, CDR2 FQGNSA. CDR3 length: 14 amino acids. V dropped 3 bases and J dropped 2 bases, with 8 bases sitting between them. CDR3 loop: CASSFREGNQPQHF. CDR3 sequence (DNA): TGTGCCAGCAGCTTTCGAGAGGGCAATCAGCCCCAGCATTTT.

The chain carries TRBV15 and TRBJ2-3; 9 bases map to TRBD2. The CDR3 sequence is 14 residues long. Trimming at V came to 2 bases and at J to 7 bases, leaving 4 bases not matched to a gene. Germline V gene data show CDR1 as LNHNV and CDR2 as YYDKDF (reference sequence). As DNA, the CDR3 is TGTGCCACCAGCAGAAACGCGGGGGGGAATACGCAGTATTTT. This gives the protein CATSRNAGGNTQYF.

The chain carries TRBV10-3 and TRBJ2-1; 14 bases fit TRBD2. Germline-derived CDR1 and CDR2 are ENHRY and SYGVKD. With V trimmed by 8 bases and J by 8 bases, 11 bases remained unmatched. The CDR3 spans 16 residues. The CDR3 DNA is TGTGCCATCGGCCGCTCGGGACTAGCGGGAGCGCATGAGCAGTTCTTC. Translated: CAIGRSGLAGAHEQFF.

There are many counts of this clone. The rearrangement joins TRBV18 to TRBJ2-7; 10 bases fit TRBD2. CDR3 length: 15 residues. Trimming at V came to 2 bases and at J to 2 bases, leaving 3 bases not matched to a gene. The germline V gene has CDR1 KGHSH and CDR2 LQKENI. The DNA for the CDR3 is TGTGCCAGCTCACCAGAACTAGCGGGACCCTACGAGCAGTACTTC. Encoded protein: CASSPELAGPYEQYF.

The chain recombines TRBV19 with TRBJ1-4, with D perhaps TRBD1 (5 bases). The CDR3 consists of 15 residues. Trimming left V 3 bases short and J 8 bases short, with 16 bases between. The germline V gene encodes CDR1 LNHDA and CDR2 SQIVND (reference sequence). This CDR3 reads CASSMAGLYGEKLFF. Written as DNA, the CDR3 is TGTGCCAGTAGTATGGCGGGACTTTACGGAGAAAAACTGTTTTTT.

This chain uses TRBV5-8 with TRBJ2-3; a weak D match, TRBD2 (6 bases). Trimming left V 4 bases short and J 6 bases short, with 18 bases between. Germline-derived CDR1 and CDR2 are SGHTS and YDEGEE. The CDR3 consists of 15 residues. The CDR3 spells CASSTPRGMGDTQYF. The CDR3 DNA reads TGTGCCAGCAGCACCCCCCGGGGGATGGGGGATACGCAGTATTTT.

This clone appeared once. This rearrangement joins TRBV7-2 to TRBJ2-5; tentative D call: TRBD2 (5 bases). From germline, CDR1 is SGHTA and CDR2 FQGNSA. The ends were cut back, 7 bases at V and 1 base at J, with 7 bases in the middle. CDR3 length: 12 residues. The CDR3 here is CASNSGQETQYF. In DNA, the CDR3 is TGTGCCAGCAACAGCGGCCAAGAGACCCAGTACTTC.

The V gene is TRBV7-9, the J gene TRBJ2-7, with D possibly TRBD1 on 5 matching bases. Per germline, CDR1 SEHNR and CDR2 FQNEAQ (reference sequence). V was trimmed by 0 bases and J by 1 base, leaving 10 bases between them. The CDR3 consists of 15 residues. The CDR3 DNA sequence: TGTGCCAGCAGCTTAGCGCTAGGGGCGTCCTACGAGCAGTACTTC. This gives the protein CASSLALGASYEQYF.

The J gene is TRBJ1-1, the V gene TRBV4-1; 7 positions agree with TRBD1. Trimming took 2 bases from V and 0 from J; bases not matched to a gene: 3. CDR1 is MGHRA and CDR2 is YSYEKL in the germline V gene. The length of the CDR3 is 15 residues. This chain's CDR3 is CASSQQQGMNTEAFF. The CDR3 region has the DNA TGCGCCAGCAGCCAACAACAGGGGATGAACACTGAAGCTTTCTTT.

This chain uses TRBV5-1 with TRBJ2-3, with 8 nucleotides matching TRBD2. Germline V gene lookup returns CDR1 SGHRS and CDR2 YFSETQ. Trimming removed 5 bases from V and 1 base from J; junction bases left unmatched: 3. The CDR3 extends over 14 amino acids. The CDR3 bases are TGCGCCAGCAGTGCGGGACTAGGCACAGATACGCAGTATTTT. As protein: CASSAGLGTDTQYF.

This clone is a singleton in its sample. The CDR3 DNA reads TGCGCCAGCAGCGCCAGTGCGAGGAACACCGGGGAGCTGTTTTTT. This sequence encodes CASSASARNTGELFF. The chain recombines TRBV5-1 with TRBJ2-2; D is undetermined. CDR3 size: 15 residues. Germline CDR1 is SGHRS and CDR2 is YFSETQ. V lost 4 bases and J lost 1, with 11 bases in between. Looking up the rest from reference TRBV5-1 and TRBJ2-2 gives the full variable domain: KAGVTQTPRYLIKTRGQQVTLSCSPISGHRSVSWYQQTPGQGLQFLFEYFSETQRNKGNFPGRFSGRQFSNSRSEMNVSTLELGDSALYLCASSASARNTGELFFGEGSRLTVL.

Written as DNA, the CDR3 is TGCGCCAGCAGCCACCCGGGCCGTTCCAATGAGCAGTTCTTC. Translation gives CASSHPGRSNEQFF. The chain employs TRBV5-1 and TRBJ2-1; no firm D call. V shed 4 bases and J shed 6 bases, with 14 bases lying between them. Germline-derived CDR1 and CDR2 are SGHRS and YFSETQ. The CDR3 length is 14 residues. The whole variable domain, filled in from reference TRBV5-1 and TRBJ2-1, reads KAGVTQTPRYLIKTRGQQVTLSCSPISGHRSVSWYQQTPGQGLQFLFEYFSETQRNKGNFPGRFSGRQFSNSRSEMNVSTLELGDSALYLCASSHPGRSNEQFFGPGTRLTVL.

The chain joins TRBV4-3 to TRBJ2-3; TRBD1 matches at 10 bases. CDR3 length: 17 amino acids. Germline assignment: CDR1 LGHNA and CDR2 YSLEER. Losses at the gene ends were 4 bases for V and 3 bases for J; bases not matched to a gene: 10. The CDR3 nucleotides read TGCGCCAGCAGCCCCCTGCCCGGGACAGGGGCGACAGATACGCAGTATTTT. Translation: CASSPLPGTGATDTQYF.

This chain links TRBV28 with TRBJ1-5, with 7 bases fitting TRBD1. The CDR3 loop spans 19 amino acids. CDR1 MDHEN and CDR2 SYDVKM come from the germline V gene. The J segment lost 5 bases and the V segment lost 7 bases, leaving 23 bases of the junction unmatched. CDR3 coding DNA: TGTGCCAGCATCGCCCCTAGGGGGCCTCCACGCTGGGAGCATCAGCCCCAGCATTTT. Translating it yields CASIAPRGPPRWEHQPQHF.

The chain uses TRBV28 and TRBJ1-1, with D maybe TRBD1 (6 bases). CDR3 length equals 16 residues. Trimming pared 4 bases from V and 0 bases from J, leaving 15 bases between. Looked up from germline, CDR1 is MDHEN and CDR2 is SYDVKM. CDR3 in amino acids: CASSSLSGQMNTEAFF. The CDR3 DNA follows: TGTGCCAGCAGTTCGCTCTCCGGACAGATGAACACTGAAGCTTTCTTT.

This clone was observed a single time. The rearrangement joins TRBV5-1 to TRBJ2-2, with D possibly TRBD1 on 6 matching bases. This CDR3 is 14 amino acids long. The V gene's germline CDR1 is SGHRS and CDR2 YFSETQ. V was shortened by 5 bases and J by 5 bases, with 13 bases between the two germline ends. The CDR3 loop is CASRRQAKTGELFF. The CDR3, as DNA: TGCGCCAGCAGGAGACAGGCAAAAACCGGGGAGCTGTTTTTT.

The V gene is TRBV7-9, the J gene TRBJ1-4; weak D call: TRBD1 (5 bases). Trimming took off 7 bases at V and 7 bases at J, with 13 bases between the two ends. Germline CDR1 SEHNR, CDR2 FQNEAQ (reference sequence). There are 13 residues in the CDR3. The CDR3: CASKSGGFEKLFF. The CDR3 region has the DNA TGTGCCAGCAAATCCGGGGGGTTTGAAAAACTGTTTTTT.

J is TRBJ2-2 and V is TRBV4-3; D unresolved. Germline V lookup: CDR1 LGHNA, CDR2 YSLEER. The CDR3 contains 13 residues. The V and J ends lost 0 bases and 6 bases respectively, with 5 bases between them. CDR3: CASSQEVSGELFF. In DNA form, the CDR3 reads TGCGCCAGCAGCCAAGAGGTGTCCGGGGAGCTGTTTTTT.

CDR3 DNA sequence: TGTGCCAGCAGCCTGACGGGAGGGGGCCCACCCCGGCCCGGGGAGCTGTTTTTT. Its protein is CASSLTGGGPPRPGELFF. This chain joins TRBV5-6 and TRBJ2-2; tentative D call: TRBD2 (8 bases). Germline lookup yields CDR1 SGHDT and CDR2 YYEEEE. This CDR3 is 18 amino acids long. Trimming shortened V by 4 bases and J by 6 bases, and 25 bases separated the two germline ends. The entire variable domain, with the rest obtained from reference TRBV5-6 and TRBJ2-2, is as follows: DAGVTQSPTHLIKTRGQQVTLRCSPKSGHDTVSWYQQALGQGPQFIFQYYEEEERQRGNFPDRFSGHQFPNYSSELNVNALLLGDSALYLCASSLTGGGPPRPGELFFGEGSRLTVL.

CDR3 sequence: CASSLSPRDGYTF. The CDR3, as DNA: TGTGCCAGCAGTTTATCCCCCAGGGACGGCTACACCTTC. V is TRBV27 and J is TRBJ1-2, with D maybe TRBD1 (5 bases). Trimming removed 0 bases from V and 8 bases from J, with 10 bases in between. Germline CDR1 reads MNHEY; CDR2 reads SMNVEV (reference sequence). The CDR3 runs to 13 residues.

The chain has TRBV28 and TRBJ1-1, with 8 positions matching TRBD1. This CDR3 has 15 amino acids. Germline CDR1 MDHEN, CDR2 SYDVKM. With 5 bases clipped from V and 3 bases from J, the junction kept 8 bases outside the gene matches. The CDR3 nucleotides read TGTGCCAGCAGTCCCGACAGGGGAGGACACACTGAAGCTTTCTTT. It encodes CASSPDRGGHTEAFF.

This sequence joins TRBV15 and TRBJ1-1; no clear D gene. Trimming removed 1 base at V and 0 bases at J, with 3 bases between. This CDR3 has 13 residues. Germline CDR1 reads LNHNV; CDR2 reads YYDKDF (reference sequence). CDR3 coding DNA: TGTGCCACCAGCAGAGGACTGAACACTGAAGCTTTCTTT. It codes for CATSRGLNTEAFF.

The V and J genes are TRBV5-4 and TRBJ2-7; TRBD1 matches at 8 bases. Germline V gene data show CDR1 as SGHNT and CDR2 as YYREEE (reference sequence). The length of the CDR3 is 15 residues. V trimming: 0 bases; J trimming: 5 bases; junction bases outside the gene matches: 7. The CDR3 loop reads CASSLAGGAGNEQYF. CDR3 in DNA: TGTGCCAGCAGCTTGGCAGGGGGCGCGGGAAACGAGCAGTACTTC.